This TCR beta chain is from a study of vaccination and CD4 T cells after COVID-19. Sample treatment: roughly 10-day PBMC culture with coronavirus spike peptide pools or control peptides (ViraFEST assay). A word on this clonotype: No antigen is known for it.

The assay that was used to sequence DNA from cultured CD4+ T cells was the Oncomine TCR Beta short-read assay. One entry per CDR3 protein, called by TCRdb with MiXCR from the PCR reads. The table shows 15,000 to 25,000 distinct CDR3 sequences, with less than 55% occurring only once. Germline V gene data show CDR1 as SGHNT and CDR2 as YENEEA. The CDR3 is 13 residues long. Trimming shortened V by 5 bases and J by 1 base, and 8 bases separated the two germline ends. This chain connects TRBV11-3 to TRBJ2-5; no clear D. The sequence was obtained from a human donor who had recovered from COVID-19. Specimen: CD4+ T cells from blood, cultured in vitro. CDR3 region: CASSTFGQETQYF. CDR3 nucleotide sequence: TGTGCCAGCAGCACCTTCGGCCAAGAGACCCAGTACTTC.